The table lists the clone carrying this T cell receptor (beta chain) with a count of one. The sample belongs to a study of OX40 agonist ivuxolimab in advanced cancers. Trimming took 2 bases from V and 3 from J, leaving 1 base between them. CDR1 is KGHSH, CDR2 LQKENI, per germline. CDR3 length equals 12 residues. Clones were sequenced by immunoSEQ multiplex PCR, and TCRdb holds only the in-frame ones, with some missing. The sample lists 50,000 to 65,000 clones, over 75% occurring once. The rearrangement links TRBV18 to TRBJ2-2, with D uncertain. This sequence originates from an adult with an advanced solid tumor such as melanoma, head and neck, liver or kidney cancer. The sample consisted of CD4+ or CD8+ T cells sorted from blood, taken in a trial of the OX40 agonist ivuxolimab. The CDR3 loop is CASSPDTGELFF. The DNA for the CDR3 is TGTGCCAGCTCACCAGACACCGGGGAGCTGTTTTTT.